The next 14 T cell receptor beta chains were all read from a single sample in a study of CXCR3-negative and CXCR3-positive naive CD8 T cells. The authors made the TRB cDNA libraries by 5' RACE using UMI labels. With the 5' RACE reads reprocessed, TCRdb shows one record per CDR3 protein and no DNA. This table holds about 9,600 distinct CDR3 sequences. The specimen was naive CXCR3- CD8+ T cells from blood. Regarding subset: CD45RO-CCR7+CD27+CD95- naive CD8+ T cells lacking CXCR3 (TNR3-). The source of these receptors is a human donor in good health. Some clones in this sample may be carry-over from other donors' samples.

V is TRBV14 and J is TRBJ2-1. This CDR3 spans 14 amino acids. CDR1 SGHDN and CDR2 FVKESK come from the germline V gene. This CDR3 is CASSQDLPTNEQFF.

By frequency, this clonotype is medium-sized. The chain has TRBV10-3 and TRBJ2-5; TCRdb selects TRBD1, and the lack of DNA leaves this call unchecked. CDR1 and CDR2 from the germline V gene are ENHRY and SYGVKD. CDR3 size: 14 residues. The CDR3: CAISEGQIQETQYF.

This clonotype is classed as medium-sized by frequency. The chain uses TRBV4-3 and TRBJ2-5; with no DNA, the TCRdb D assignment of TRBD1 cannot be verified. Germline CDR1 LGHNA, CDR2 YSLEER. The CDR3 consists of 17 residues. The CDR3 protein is CASSQGAAQTGPETQYF.

CDR3 amino acids: CASSQTGNTEAFF. This chain links TRBV25-1 with TRBJ1-1; TCRdb designates TRBD1, a call that cannot be tested without DNA. CDR1 and CDR2 from the germline V gene are MGHDK and SYGVNS. The CDR3 covers 13 residues.

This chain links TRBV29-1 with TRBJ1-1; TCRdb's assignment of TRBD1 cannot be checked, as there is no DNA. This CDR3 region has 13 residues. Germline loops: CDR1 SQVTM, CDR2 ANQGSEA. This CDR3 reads CSVEEGFPHEAFF.

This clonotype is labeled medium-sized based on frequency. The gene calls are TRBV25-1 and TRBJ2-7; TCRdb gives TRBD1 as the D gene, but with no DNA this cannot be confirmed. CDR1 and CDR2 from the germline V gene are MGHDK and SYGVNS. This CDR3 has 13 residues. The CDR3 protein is CASSPGAGYEQYF.

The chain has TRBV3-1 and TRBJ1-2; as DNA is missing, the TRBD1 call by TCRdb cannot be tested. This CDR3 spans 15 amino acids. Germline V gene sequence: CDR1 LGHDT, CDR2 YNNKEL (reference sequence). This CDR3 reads CASSQPGEGGYGYTF.

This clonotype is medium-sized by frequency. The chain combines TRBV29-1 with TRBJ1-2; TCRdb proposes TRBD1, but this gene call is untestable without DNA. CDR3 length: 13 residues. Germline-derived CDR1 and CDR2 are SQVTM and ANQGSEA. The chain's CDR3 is CSVPQGPDYGYTF.

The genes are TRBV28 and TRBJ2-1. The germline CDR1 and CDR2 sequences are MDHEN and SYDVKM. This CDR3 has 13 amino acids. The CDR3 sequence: CASSWTTNNEQFF.

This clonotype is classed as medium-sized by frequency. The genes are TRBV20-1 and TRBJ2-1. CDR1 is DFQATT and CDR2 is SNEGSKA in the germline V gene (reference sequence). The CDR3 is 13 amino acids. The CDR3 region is CSHLLRSYNEQFF.

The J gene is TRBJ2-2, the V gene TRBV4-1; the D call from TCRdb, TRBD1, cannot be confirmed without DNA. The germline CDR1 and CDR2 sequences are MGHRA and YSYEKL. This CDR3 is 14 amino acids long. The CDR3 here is CASSETDSPGELFF.

This CDR3 reads CASSYEQQETQYF. The genes are TRBV6-2 or TRBV6-3 and TRBJ2-5. Germline V lookup: CDR1 MNHEY, CDR2 SVGEGT. This CDR3 contains 13 residues.

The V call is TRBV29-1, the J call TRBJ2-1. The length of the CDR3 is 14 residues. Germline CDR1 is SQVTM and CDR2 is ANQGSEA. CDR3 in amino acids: CSVVRRESYNEQFF.

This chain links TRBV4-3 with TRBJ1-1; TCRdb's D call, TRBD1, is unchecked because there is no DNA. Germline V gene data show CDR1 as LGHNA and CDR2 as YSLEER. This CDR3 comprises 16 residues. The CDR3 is CASSSRVGRSGAEAFF.